Presented here are 19 T cell receptor beta chains from one specimen sequenced in a study of shared clonotypes between healthy human individuals. Selected positively for CCR7 and CD45RO-negative, naive CD8 cells excluded terminally differentiated effector memory CD45RA+ cells. The assay was immunoSEQ multiplex PCR, and TCRdb's table has in-frame clones only and misses some. The sample includes about 2.1 million clones, approximately 94% seen only once; the top ten take around 1.7%. Input material: naive CD8+ T cells from PBMCs. These receptors were collected from a man between 18 and 29 years old in good health. Some clones in this sample may be carry-over from other donors' samples.

J is TRBJ2-5 and V is TRBV4-1; D not certain. The CDR3 consists of 14 residues. Trimming took off 1 base at V and 2 bases at J, with 8 bases between the two ends. Germline CDR1 reads MGHRA; CDR2 reads YSYEKL. CDR3 sequence (DNA): TGCGCCAGCAGCCAAGTAGGGATGCAAGAGACCCAGTACTTC. Its protein product is CASSQVGMQETQYF.

The genes are TRBV11-2 and TRBJ2-7; D unresolved. The CDR3 has 15 amino acids. Germline-derived CDR1 and CDR2 are SGHAT and FQNNGV. Between the trimmed V and J ends, which lost 0 bases and 2 bases, there was a span of 11 bases. The CDR3 DNA reads as TGTGCCAGCAGCTTAGATCCGGCGGAAACCTACGAGCAGTACTTC. Translating it yields CASSLDPAETYEQYF.

This rearrangement joins TRBV4-3 to TRBJ2-7, with TRBD2 as a possible D gene (5 bases). With 3 bases removed from V and 2 bases from J, the gap between germline ends came to 14 bases. The V gene's germline CDR1 is LGHNA and CDR2 YSLEER. The CDR3 runs 15 residues. The CDR3 sequence: CASSQLTGLAYEQYF. The DNA for the CDR3 is TGCGCCAGCAGCCAGCTGACGGGGTTGGCCTACGAGCAGTACTTC.

The count of this clone is one. This sequence joins TRBV7-9 and TRBJ1-1, with D unclear. The CDR3 runs to 15 residues. CDR1 and CDR2 from the germline V gene are SEHNR and FQNEAQ (reference sequence). The germline V and J ends were trimmed by 4 bases and 0 bases, with 12 bases remaining between them. This CDR3 is CASSYPRTMNTEAFF. The DNA for the CDR3 is TGTGCCAGCAGCTACCCCCGGACTATGAACACTGAAGCTTTCTTT.

This chain links TRBV5-6 with TRBJ2-1; 15 positions agree with TRBD2. The CDR3 is made up of 17 amino acids. Germline CDR1 reads SGHDT; CDR2 reads YYEEEE. V shed 4 bases, J shed 2 bases, and the junction held 4 bases outside the gene matches. The CDR3 protein is CASSRTSGRAPYNEQFF. The CDR3, as DNA: TGTGCCAGCAGCAGGACTAGCGGGAGGGCCCCCTACAATGAGCAGTTCTTC.

This clone occurred once. The chain is built from TRBV10-3 and TRBJ1-2; TRBD1 agrees at 7 bases. Germline V lookup: CDR1 ENHRY, CDR2 SYGVKD. This CDR3 contains 16 residues. V shed 2 bases, J shed 4 bases, and the junction held 10 bases outside the gene matches. This CDR3 reads CAISELVTGTAYGYTF. The CDR3 DNA reads TGTGCCATCAGTGAGCTTGTCACCGGGACAGCCTATGGCTACACCTTC.

This chain connects TRBV5-1 to TRBJ1-3, with a tentative D call TRBD1 (6 bases). The V gene's germline CDR1 is SGHRS and CDR2 YFSETQ. V was clipped by 0 bases and J by 0 bases, with 13 bases between them. CDR3 length: 17 amino acids. The CDR3 here is CASSLVGGPNSGNTIYF. CDR3 in DNA: TGCGCCAGCAGCTTGGTTGGGGGGCCAAACTCTGGAAACACCATATATTTT. Using reference TRBV5-1 and TRBJ1-3 for the parts outside the CDR3, the full variable domain is KAGVTQTPRYLIKTRGQQVTLSCSPISGHRSVSWYQQTPGQGLQFLFEYFSETQRNKGNFPGRFSGRQFSNSRSEMNVSTLELGDSALYLCASSLVGGPNSGNTIYFGEGSWLTVV.

In this sample, this clone turned up once. One end of the junction varies from germline; a read error may be responsible. The chain uses TRBV27 and TRBJ2-1; 10 positions match TRBD2. CDR1 and CDR2 (germline): MNHEY, SMNVEV (reference sequence). The CDR3 contains 15 residues. As DNA, the CDR3 is TGTACCAGCACCAGCGGGAGGGGTGGTTTAGATGAGCAGTTCTTC. Translation: CTSTSGRGGLDEQFF.

The CDR3 here is CASSPPETRRGDQPQHF. CDR3 nucleotide sequence: TGTGCCAGCAGCCCTCCCGAAACCCGCAGGGGTGATCAGCCCCAGCATTTT. The chain combines TRBV28 with TRBJ1-5; a weak D match, TRBD1 (6 bases). V lost 6 bases and J lost 5, with 23 bases in between. CDR3 length: 17 amino acids. The V gene's germline CDR1 is MDHEN and CDR2 SYDVKM. The full variable domain, completed using reference TRBV28 and TRBJ1-5, is DVKVTQSSRYLVKRTGEKVFLECVQDMDHENMFWYRQDPGLGLRLIYFSYDVKMKEKGDIPEGYSVSREKKERFSLILESASTNQTSMYLCASSPPETRRGDQPQHFGDGTRLSIL.

CDR3 amino acids: CASRGRTEDGYTF. The CDR3 DNA reads as TGTGCCAGCAGGGGACGTACTGAAGATGGCTACACCTTC. This chain connects TRBV7-6 to TRBJ1-2; a possible D gene is TRBD1 (5 bases). Germline V lookup: CDR1 SGHVS, CDR2 FNYEAQ. The CDR3 consists of 13 residues. With 6 bases removed from V and 6 bases from J, the gap between germline ends came to 14 bases.

This chain joins TRBV7-9 and TRBJ1-1, with 7 bases that match TRBD1. This CDR3 is built from 14 residues. Germline-derived CDR1 and CDR2 are SEHNR and FQNEAQ (reference sequence). Trimming took 6 bases from V and 5 from J; bases not matched to a gene: 9. The CDR3 sequence: CASSTGTVRTEAFF. DNA for the CDR3: TGTGCCAGCAGTACCGGGACAGTGAGAACTGAAGCTTTCTTT.

This rearrangement joins TRBV27 to TRBJ2-3; TRBD1 or TRBD2 may be the D gene (5 bases each). CDR1 and CDR2 (germline): MNHEY, SMNVEV (reference sequence). V was clipped by 6 bases and J by 7 bases, with 20 bases between them. This CDR3 comprises 15 residues. The CDR3 loop is CASSPTTGMGHTQYF. DNA for the CDR3: TGTGCCAGCAGCCCCACTACCGGGATGGGACATACGCAGTATTTT.

As concerns this clone: This same CDR3 is encoded by further DNA sequences in the sample. The rearrangement joins TRBV27 to TRBJ1-5; 8 bases agree with TRBD1. The CDR3 extends over 14 amino acids. Germline V gene data show CDR1 as MNHEY and CDR2 as SMNVEV (reference sequence). Losses at the gene ends were 5 bases for V and 6 bases for J; bases not matched to a gene: 6. The CDR3 sequence: CASSPRTGFQPQHF. The CDR3 DNA follows: TGTGCCAGCAGTCCCCGGACAGGGTTTCAGCCCCAGCATTTT.

This CDR3 is CASSVFVNTEAFF. The CDR3 DNA reads as TGTGCCAGCAGCGTCTTCGTGAACACTGAAGCTTTCTTT. The chain is built from TRBV9 and TRBJ1-1; D unresolved. Germline CDR1 reads SGDLS; CDR2 reads YYNGEE. The length of the CDR3 is 13 residues. V lost 2 bases and J lost 0, with 5 bases in between.

Concerning this clone itself: At the DNA level, this CDR3 is encoded by other sequences in the same sample as well. CDR3 nucleotide sequence: TGTGCCAGCAGTCCACGCACAGGGGCCTACGAGCAGTACTTC. This codes for CASSPRTGAYEQYF. This rearrangement joins TRBV28 to TRBJ2-7, with 7 bases matching TRBD1. Germline CDR1 reads MDHEN; CDR2 reads SYDVKM. V shed 5 bases and J 2 bases; nucleotides not matched to a gene: 6. The CDR3 has 14 amino acids. The full variable domain, completed using reference TRBV28 and TRBJ2-7, is DVKVTQSSRYLVKRTGEKVFLECVQDMDHENMFWYRQDPGLGLRLIYFSYDVKMKEKGDIPEGYSVSREKKERFSLILESASTNQTSMYLCASSPRTGAYEQYFGPGTRLTVT.

V and J are TRBV10-1 and TRBJ1-5, with unresolved D. Germline assignment: CDR1 WNHNN and CDR2 SYGVQD (reference sequence). The ends were cut back, 8 bases at V and 7 bases at J, with 15 bases in the middle. CDR3 length: 13 amino acids. CDR3 DNA: TGCGCCAGCCTCCTTGAAATGGGGCAGCCCCAGCATTTT. Residues: CASLLEMGQPQHF.

The V gene is TRBV27, the J gene TRBJ2-1, with 12 bases identical to TRBD2. CDR1 and CDR2 (germline): MNHEY, SMNVEV (reference sequence). The junction had 9 bases not matched to a gene; V was cut back by 3 bases and J by 9 bases. CDR3 size: 16 residues. The CDR3 protein is CASSLTSGRGKPEQFF. The CDR3 region has the DNA TGTGCCAGCAGTTTGACTAGCGGGAGAGGGAAGCCTGAGCAGTTCTTC.

The chain links TRBV11-2 to TRBJ2-7, with unresolved D. The CDR3 is made up of 14 amino acids. The ends were cut back, 1 base at V and 3 bases at J, with 10 bases in the middle. Germline assignment: CDR1 SGHAT and CDR2 FQNNGV. The CDR3 DNA follows: TGTGCCAGCAGCTTAGCTCAGATCAGCTACGAGCAGTACTTC. It encodes CASSLAQISYEQYF. Complete variable domain (other parts from reference TRBV11-2 and TRBJ2-7): EAGVAQSPRYKIIEKRQSVAFWCNPISGHATLYWYQQILGQGPKLLIQFQNNGVVDDSQLPKDRFSAERLKGVDSTLKIQPAKLEDSAVYLCASSLAQISYEQYFGPGTRLTVT.

The rearrangement joins TRBV27 to TRBJ1-5, with D hard to call. Germline V gives CDR1 MNHEY, CDR2 SMNVEV (reference sequence). CDR3 size: 14 residues. The germline V and J ends were trimmed by 4 bases and 5 bases, with 12 bases remaining between them. CDR3 protein: CASSSKRKDQPQHF. CDR3 in DNA: TGTGCCAGCAGTTCCAAGCGGAAAGATCAGCCCCAGCATTTT.